The rows below give T cell receptor beta chains drawn from one sample of a study of cytomegalovirus exposure and HLA in healthy donors. Some clones are missing from TCRdb's copy, which holds only in-frame ones; the method was immunoSEQ multiplex PCR. This sample's table has over 100,000 clones. The sample comprised PBMCs. The receptor set was obtained from a man younger than 35 in good health and CMV-seronegative. Each CDR3 is given with its conserved first and last residue. Fields, in order: V gene, D gene, J gene, CDR3 DNA, CDR3 protein. The D gene is left open where the match is weak.

v_call: TRBV19
d_call: -
j_call: TRBJ1-4
cdr3_nt: TGTGCCAGTAGTATCCCCTCCAGGGCAACTAATGAAAAACTGTTTTTT
cdr3_aa: CASSIPSRATNEKLFF

v_call: TRBV6-5
d_call: TRBD1
j_call: TRBJ2-7
cdr3_nt: TGTGCCAGCTGGGACAGGGTCTCCTACGAGCAGTACTTC
cdr3_aa: CASWDRVSYEQYF

v_call: TRBV28
d_call: TRBD2
j_call: TRBJ2-7
cdr3_nt: TGTGCCAGCAGCCACGTGTGGGGGGGCTACGAGCAGTACTTC
cdr3_aa: CASSHVWGGYEQYF

v_call: TRBV29-1
d_call: -
j_call: TRBJ2-7
cdr3_nt: TGCAGCGTTGATGCCTCCCCTTCTAGCGACGAGCAGTACTTC
cdr3_aa: CSVDASPSSDEQYF

v_call: TRBV7-2
d_call: -
j_call: TRBJ2-3
cdr3_nt: TGTGCCAGCAGCCTTTCCTACAGGGAAACAGATACGCAGTATTTT
cdr3_aa: CASSLSYRETDTQYF

v_call: TRBV19
d_call: -
j_call: TRBJ2-1
cdr3_nt: TGTGCCAGTAGTATGATGGGGGGGGGCGGCTATGAGCAGTTCTTC
cdr3_aa: CASSMMGGGGYEQFF

v_call: TRBV7-9
d_call: TRBD1
j_call: TRBJ2-6
cdr3_nt: TGTGCCAGCAGCGACAGGACAGGGGGCGCCTCTGGGGCCAACGTCCTGACTTTC
cdr3_aa: CASSDRTGGASGANVLTF

v_call: TRBV6-4
d_call: TRBD2
j_call: TRBJ2-3
cdr3_nt: TGTGCCAGCAGTGACCGAGCGGGAAGCACAGATACGCAGTATTTT
cdr3_aa: CASSDRAGSTDTQYF

v_call: TRBV18
d_call: -
j_call: TRBJ1-3
cdr3_nt: TGTGCCAGCTCACCCCTCTCTACGAGCTCTGGAAACACCATATATTTT
cdr3_aa: CASSPLSTSSGNTIYF

v_call: TRBV27
d_call: TRBD1
j_call: TRBJ1-1
cdr3_nt: TGTGCCAGCAGAGAATTGGGGTCGGGACAGGGTAGGAAAGCTTTCTTT
cdr3_aa: CASRELGSGQGRKAFF

v_call: TRBV11-3
d_call: -
j_call: TRBJ1-2
cdr3_nt: TGTGCCAGCAGCTTAGGCCGCGGGAGGGTCGGTGGCTACACCTTC
cdr3_aa: CASSLGRGRVGGYTF

v_call: TRBV5-1
d_call: TRBD1
j_call: TRBJ1-1
cdr3_nt: TGCGCCAGCAGCCCCTCAGGGGGATCTCTGGCTCGGGCTTTCTTT
cdr3_aa: CASSPSGGSLARAFF

v_call: TRBV28
d_call: -
j_call: TRBJ2-7
cdr3_nt: TGTGCCAGCAGTTTCCTACCAAACCCCGGGACTCCTTCGATCTACGAGCAGTACTTC
cdr3_aa: CASSFLPNPGTPSIYEQYF

v_call: TRBV25-1
d_call: -
j_call: TRBJ1-3
cdr3_nt: TGTGCCAGCAGTGAATACCTACAGGGTGCCCGTTCTGGAAACACCATATATTTT
cdr3_aa: CASSEYLQGARSGNTIYF

v_call: TRBV27
d_call: -
j_call: TRBJ2-7
cdr3_nt: TGTGCCAGCAGACTGGTCAGGGCCCTTGACGAGCAGTACTTC
cdr3_aa: CASRLVRALDEQYF

v_call: TRBV6-1
d_call: -
j_call: TRBJ1-4
cdr3_nt: TGTGCCAGCAGTGAAAATGTCAGAGGAAATGAAAAACTGTTTTTT
cdr3_aa: CASSENVRGNEKLFF

v_call: TRBV2
d_call: TRBD1
j_call: TRBJ1-2
cdr3_nt: TGTGCCAGCACTACCTCAGGGGGAAATGGCTACACCTTC
cdr3_aa: CASTTSGGNGYTF

v_call: TRBV30
d_call: TRBD1
j_call: TRBJ1-4
cdr3_nt: TGTGCCTGGAGTGACCGGACAGGGTTCACTAATGAAAAACTGTTTTTT
cdr3_aa: CAWSDRTGFTNEKLFF

v_call: TRBV9
d_call: -
j_call: TRBJ2-7
cdr3_nt: TGTGCCAGCAGCCAAAGCGGGCTTCGGAACGAGCAGTACTTC
cdr3_aa: CASSQSGLRNEQYF

v_call: TRBV25-1
d_call: TRBD2
j_call: TRBJ2-3
cdr3_nt: TGTGCCAGCAGTGAGATATTAGCGGGAGGGTTAGATACGCAGTATTTT
cdr3_aa: CASSEILAGGLDTQYF

v_call: TRBV15
d_call: -
j_call: TRBJ1-4
cdr3_nt: TGTGCCACCAGCCCACCAGGGGCTAATGAAAAACTGTTTTTT
cdr3_aa: CATSPPGANEKLFF

v_call: TRBV27
d_call: TRBD2
j_call: TRBJ2-7
cdr3_nt: TGTGCCAGCAGTCCTCGGCTAGCGGGGGAGCAGTACTTC
cdr3_aa: CASSPRLAGEQYF

v_call: TRBV7-6
d_call: TRBD1
j_call: TRBJ2-7
cdr3_nt: TGTGCCAGCAGCTCAGGGGTGGGAAGGGGGCGCCCCTACGAGCAGTACTTC
cdr3_aa: CASSSGVGRGRPYEQYF

v_call: TRBV29-1
d_call: -
j_call: TRBJ2-3
cdr3_nt: TGCAGCGTTTTGGTCGCTGACAGGAGCACAGATACGCAGTATTTT
cdr3_aa: CSVLVADRSTDTQYF

v_call: TRBV18
d_call: TRBD2
j_call: TRBJ2-7
cdr3_nt: TGTGCCAGCCTCCTCACGGGGGGCTCCTACGAGCAGTACTTC
cdr3_aa: CASLLTGGSYEQYF

v_call: TRBV7-9
d_call: TRBD1
j_call: TRBJ1-1
cdr3_nt: TGTGCCAGCAGCTGGGACAGGGAGGGCACTGAAGCTTTCTTT
cdr3_aa: CASSWDREGTEAFF

v_call: TRBV6-6
d_call: TRBD1
j_call: TRBJ1-2
cdr3_nt: TGTGCCAGCAGTTACTCGGTGGACAGGGAGGGTGGCTACACCTTC
cdr3_aa: CASSYSVDREGGYTF

v_call: TRBV5-1
d_call: TRBD1
j_call: TRBJ1-1
cdr3_nt: TGCGCCAGCAGCTCGGGGGTACAGGGGGCAATGAACACTGAAGCTTTCTTT
cdr3_aa: CASSSGVQGAMNTEAFF

v_call: TRBV19
d_call: TRBD1
j_call: TRBJ1-5
cdr3_nt: TGTGCCAGTAGTCCAGAAGGGGGCAGGGTGGGCCAGCCCCAGCATTTT
cdr3_aa: CASSPEGGRVGQPQHF

v_call: TRBV19
d_call: TRBD1
j_call: TRBJ1-4
cdr3_nt: TGTGCCAGTAGTAGAGCAGGGGGAACTAATGAAAAACTGTTTTTT
cdr3_aa: CASSRAGGTNEKLFF

v_call: TRBV7-2
d_call: TRBD2
j_call: TRBJ2-5
cdr3_nt: TGTGCCAGCAGAGGAGCGGGACAAGAGACCCAGTACTTC
cdr3_aa: CASRGAGQETQYF

v_call: TRBV4-2
d_call: -
j_call: TRBJ1-2
cdr3_nt: TGTGCCAGCAGCCAAGATAGGCCCGGGGGGTTGGGGAACTATGGCTACACCTTC
cdr3_aa: CASSQDRPGGLGNYGYTF

v_call: TRBV9
d_call: -
j_call: TRBJ2-2
cdr3_nt: TGTGCCAGCAGCGTCCAGTACACCGGGGAGCTGTTTTTT
cdr3_aa: CASSVQYTGELFF

v_call: TRBV5-8
d_call: TRBD1
j_call: TRBJ2-5
cdr3_nt: TGTGCCGGCGCTAAAGGGACAGGGGTGTTGGAGACCCAGTACTTC
cdr3_aa: CAGAKGTGVLETQYF

v_call: TRBV5-6
d_call: -
j_call: TRBJ2-7
cdr3_nt: TGTGCCAGCAGCACAGCAGACAGGTCCCAGAGAGGGCAGTATTTC
cdr3_aa: CASSTADRSQRGQYF

v_call: TRBV6-4
d_call: TRBD1
j_call: TRBJ2-5
cdr3_nt: TGTGCCAGGGAACAGGGGGCATGGGAGACCCAGTACTTC
cdr3_aa: CAREQGAWETQYF

v_call: TRBV30
d_call: -
j_call: TRBJ2-3
cdr3_nt: TGTGCCTGGAGTGTATTCCTAGGTACGCAGTATTTT
cdr3_aa: CAWSVFLGTQYF

v_call: TRBV6-6
d_call: TRBD1
j_call: TRBJ1-5
cdr3_nt: TGTGCCAGCAGTTACCTGGGACAGGGGAGCAATCAGCCCCAGCATTTT
cdr3_aa: CASSYLGQGSNQPQHF

v_call: TRBV12-5
d_call: TRBD2
j_call: TRBJ2-1
cdr3_nt: TGTGCTAGTGGTTTGGGACTAGCGGGGGGCCGGTCATACAATGAGCAGTTCTTC
cdr3_aa: CASGLGLAGGRSYNEQFF

v_call: TRBV10-1
d_call: -
j_call: TRBJ2-7
cdr3_nt: TGCGCCAGCAGTTCCGACAGGGACTCATACTACGAGCAGTACTTC
cdr3_aa: CASSSDRDSYYEQYF

v_call: TRBV6-6
d_call: TRBD1
j_call: TRBJ1-3
cdr3_nt: TGTGCCAGCAGTTACGGTGCAGGGGGAAGTGGAAACACCATATATTTT
cdr3_aa: CASSYGAGGSGNTIYF

v_call: TRBV6-6
d_call: -
j_call: TRBJ2-7
cdr3_nt: TGTGCCAGCAGTTACACGCAGTCTTACTACGAGCAGTACTTC
cdr3_aa: CASSYTQSYYEQYF